The subject of this entry is one TCR beta chain. The data are from a study of blood T cell repertoires in COVID-19. Across the whole study: Samples representing acute and convalescent COVID-19 were sourced from the United States, Italy and Spain. Sources were T cells, B-cell-depleted T cells, or PBMCs; the material itself was cDNA or gDNA.

The junction had 8 bases not matched to a gene; V was cut back by 9 bases and J by 0 bases. Germline V gene lookup returns CDR1 MDHEN and CDR2 SYDVKM. The CDR3 spans 14 residues. In the original processing: Reference gene primer amplification yielded estimated nucleated cell counts. TCRdb keeps only in-frame clones here, not all; method: immunoSEQ multiplex PCR. For V, J and clone size, that table is used; D and trimming come from the DNA. The sample has more than 250,000 clones, 86% seen once. The chain recombines TRBV28 with TRBJ2-7, with 7 positions matching TRBD2. The TCR was taken from a woman in her fifties or sixties with acute or convalescent COVID-19. Source material: peripheral blood. The CDR3 DNA reads TGTGCCAGTCTCGCAGCGGGGAGCTCCTACGAGCAGTACTTC. Translation gives CASLAAGSSYEQYF.